This T cell receptor beta chain was captured by sequencing in a study of shared clonotypes between healthy human individuals. Running of the assay took place at deep level. Sequencing was performed with immunoSEQ multiplex PCR; in TCRdb, only in-frame clones are kept and a portion is missing. The table has approximately 2.3 million clones, approximately 93% seen once. The trim removed 7 bases at V and 3 bases at J, leaving 13 bases unmatched. Germline assignment: CDR1 SNHLY and CDR2 FYNNEI. The length of the CDR3 is 17 residues. On this clone: Its antigen is still unknown.

Study results and caveats: The study found roughly 5% of naive CD4 clonotypes shared across four donors. Rarefaction gave evidence that sorted-subset sequencing remained incomplete despite large depth.

The genes are TRBV2 and TRBJ2-2, with TRBD2 identical over 8 bases. The material sequenced was naive CD4+ T cells from PBMCs. Described subset: CD45RA+ positively selected. The receptor comes from a man between 18 and 29 years old in good health. Some clones in this sample may be carry-over from other donors' samples. CDR3 in amino acids: CASKFERELVDTGELFF. CDR3 bases: TGTGCCAGCAAGTTCGAGCGGGAGTTAGTGGACACCGGGGAGCTGTTTTTT. Together with reference TRBV2 and TRBJ2-2, the CDR3 gives the full variable domain: EPEVTQTPSHQVTQMGQEVILRCVPISNHLYFYWYRQILGQKVEFLVSFYNNEISEKSEIFDDQFSVERPDGSNFTLKIRSTKLEDSAMYFCASKFERELVDTGELFFGEGSRLTVL.